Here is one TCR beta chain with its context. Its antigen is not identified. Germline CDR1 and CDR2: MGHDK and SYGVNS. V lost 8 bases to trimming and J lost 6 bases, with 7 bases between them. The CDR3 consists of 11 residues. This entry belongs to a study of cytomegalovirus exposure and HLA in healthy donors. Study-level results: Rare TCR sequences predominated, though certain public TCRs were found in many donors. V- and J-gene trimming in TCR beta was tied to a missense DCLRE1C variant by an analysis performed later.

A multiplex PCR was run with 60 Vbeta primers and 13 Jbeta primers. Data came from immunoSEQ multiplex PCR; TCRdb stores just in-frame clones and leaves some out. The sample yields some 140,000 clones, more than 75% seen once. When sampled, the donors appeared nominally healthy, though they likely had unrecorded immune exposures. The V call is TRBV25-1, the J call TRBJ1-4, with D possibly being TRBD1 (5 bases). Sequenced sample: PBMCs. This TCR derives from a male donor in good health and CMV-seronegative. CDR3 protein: CASGTYEKLFF. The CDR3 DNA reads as TGTGCCAGCGGGACTTATGAAAAACTGTTTTTT.